One and the same sample provided the 9 T cell receptor beta chains below, sequenced in a study of T cell changes during pregnancy in multiple sclerosis. Assay used: immunoSEQ multiplex PCR; TCRdb lists only in-frame clones, some missing. Among 100,000 to 140,000 clones, around 92% were seen once, and the ten largest hold about 0.78%. The material sequenced was peripheral blood, taken in the third trimester of pregnancy. All receptors come from a female donor in good health, enrolled as a control in a pregnancy study.

The chain has TRBV30 and TRBJ2-5; a possible D gene is TRBD2 (6 bases). The CDR3 has 12 amino acids. Germline loops: CDR1 GTSNPN, CDR2 SVGIG (reference sequence). Deletions cut 2 bases from V and 8 bases from J, with 12 bases between. DNA for the CDR3: TGTGCCTGGAGTCTGGGAGGCGGTACCCAGTACTTC. Residues: CAWSLGGGTQYF.

V and J are TRBV6-5 and TRBJ2-7, with a weak D call TRBD1 (5 bases). Per germline, CDR1 MNHEY and CDR2 SVGAGI. V was cut by 6 bases and J by 6 bases, with 9 bases left in between. The CDR3 contains 11 residues. CDR3 coding DNA: TGTGCCAGCAGCCAGGGCGCCGAGCAGTACTTC. Translation gives CASSQGAEQYF.

V usage is TRBV4-3 and J usage is TRBJ2-1; D not resolved. The germline V gene encodes CDR1 LGHNA and CDR2 YSLEER. V lost 4 bases and J lost 1, with 8 bases in between. This CDR3 has 14 residues. For the CDR3, the DNA is TGCGCCAGCAGCCCTGGAGTATCCTACAATGAGCAGTTCTTC. Protein sequence: CASSPGVSYNEQFF.

In its sample, this clone was seen once. V and J are TRBV7-2 and TRBJ1-1; 9 positions match TRBD1. V gave up 3 bases and J gave up 0 bases; unmatched junction bases: 11. Per the germline V gene, CDR1 is SGHTA and CDR2 is FQGNSA. CDR3 size: 18 residues. The CDR3 coding sequence is TGTGCCAGCAGCTTTGGTCCACTGACAGGGGGGATGAACACTGAAGCTTTCTTT. As protein: CASSFGPLTGGMNTEAFF.

The chain uses TRBV30 and TRBJ2-3, with D perhaps matching TRBD1 (6 bases). Per germline, CDR1 GTSNPN and CDR2 SVGIG (reference sequence). V lost 4 bases to trimming and J lost 4 bases, with 15 bases between them. The CDR3 consists of 14 residues. Here the CDR3 reads CAWTQGLAPDTQYF. In DNA, the CDR3 is TGTGCCTGGACACAGGGTCTGGCACCAGATACGCAGTATTTT.

This chain joins TRBV5-1 and TRBJ1-2; 7 nucleotides align to TRBD1. CDR3 length: 15 residues. Germline V gene sequence: CDR1 SGHRS, CDR2 YFSETQ. The J segment lost 5 bases and the V segment lost 4 bases, leaving 11 bases of the junction unmatched. In DNA form, the CDR3 reads TGCGCCAGCAGCGCCACCGCCGGGACAGCGTATGGCTACACCTTC. This encodes CASSATAGTAYGYTF.

The chain couples TRBV5-1 to TRBJ1-3, with unresolved D. The CDR3 has 15 residues. The V end lost 0 bases, the J end lost 0 bases, and 7 bases lay between the germline ends. The germline V gene encodes CDR1 SGHRS and CDR2 YFSETQ. The CDR3 DNA sequence: TGCGCCAGCAGCTTGGACCGGAGCTCTGGAAACACCATATATTTT. Translation: CASSLDRSSGNTIYF. The full variable domain, in which reference TRBV5-1 and TRBJ1-3 provide the parts outside the CDR3, is KAGVTQTPRYLIKTRGQQVTLSCSPISGHRSVSWYQQTPGQGLQFLFEYFSETQRNKGNFPGRFSGRQFSNSRSEMNVSTLELGDSALYLCASSLDRSSGNTIYFGEGSWLTVV.

The V gene is TRBV30, the J gene TRBJ1-3, with no clear D. Trimming removed 1 base from V and 0 bases from J, with 7 bases in between. This CDR3 has 14 amino acids. Per the germline V gene, CDR1 is GTSNPN and CDR2 is SVGIG (reference sequence). As DNA, the CDR3 is TGTGCCTGGAGTGGAATAGCCTCTGGAAACACCATATATTTT. Translating it yields CAWSGIASGNTIYF.

V gene TRBV6-5 combines with J gene TRBJ2-3; tentatively, D is TRBD1 (6 bases). Deletions cut 2 bases from V and 3 bases from J, with 15 bases between. The germline gives CDR1 MNHEY, CDR2 SVGAGI. CDR3 length equals 16 residues. As DNA, the CDR3 is TGTGCCAGCAGTTACGAGGGACATGCGGTTACAGATACGCAGTATTTT. Translated: CASSYEGHAVTDTQYF.